Listed here is a single TCR beta chain. What this receptor recognizes is not known. Base-call qualities are not available, and no considerably larger clone is one nucleotide away. Other DNA variants within this sample encode the same CDR3. This sample was included in a study of graft-versus-host responses after intestinal transplantation (TCRdb year 2021). About the full investigation: Recipients received multivisceral, liver-intestinal, or isolated intestinal transplants. Rather than going through the commercial service, samples from a few later patients were sequenced in-house on an Illumina MiSeq and processed with MiXCR. To identify alloreactive clones, pre-transplant mixed lymphocyte reaction products were sequenced and then compared with unstimulated pre-transplant donor and recipient T cells. A cohort of under 30 intestinal transplant recipients, including one retransplant, was enrolled, and a few patients lacking pretransplant specimens were excluded. After intestinal transplantation, graft-versus-host and host-versus-graft alloreactive T cell clones were followed in the graft, circulation and bone marrow using bulk TCR-beta CDR3 sequencing. Donor T cell macrochimerism was defined as a peak of at least 4% donor T cells among recipient peripheral blood mononuclear cells. Every recipient was given anti-thymocyte globulin induction, followed by roughly 3 years of maintenance tacrolimus and steroids. Results the study describes overall, beyond this receptor: Peak levels of circulating GvH clones were associated with declines in HvG clones early after transplant. GvH clones were detected in recipient bone marrow, and some appeared earlier in ileal mucosa or blood, consistent with an intestinal mucosal origin. Patients with donor T cell macrochimerism had high GvH to HvG T cell clonal ratios in their allografts. Conclusions were limited by the relatively low number and heterogeneity of intestinal transplant patients.

This specimen's time point label, per the study, means: cells obtained before transplantation from donor or recipient. CD3+CD4+ and CD3+CD8+ populations were FACS-sorted from unstimulated pre-transplant donor and recipient cells taken from spleen or lymph nodes. V drops 6 bases and J drops 0 bases, leaving 15 bases in between. The germline V gene (reference sequence) yields LNHNV for CDR1 and YYDKDF for CDR2. The CDR3 spans 16 residues, from the cysteine through the phenylalanine. The DNA shown is the 48-base CDR3, in frame from base 1. Receptors were amplified or captured by the immunoSEQ multiplex PCR assay. For most patients, genomic DNA was isolated with the Qiagen DNeasy Blood and Tissue Kit and sent frozen to Adaptive Biotechnologies for TCR sequencing. High-throughput TCR-beta CDR3 sequencing of genomic DNA from most patients was performed by Adaptive Biotechnologies. Concerning the study's data processing: Adaptive's ImmunoSEQ software was the source of the TCR sequencing data for about 18 patients, while a few other patients were processed with MiXCR and VDJtools. To correct CD4 versus CD8 sorting errors, any sequence found in both subsets at a frequency ratio below 5:1 was removed. CDR3 nucleotide sequences shared by donor and recipient were removed because the origin of these sequences could not be assigned. Alloreactive clones required at least 2-fold expansion over unstimulated cells and minimum CFSE-low frequency of 0.002% (template counts) or 0.001% (read counts). A clone was considered mappable if detected in the sequenced pre-transplant spleen, lymph node, or MLR CFSE-low populations of the donor or recipient. Cumulative frequency of alloreactive clones was calculated as a percentage of all sequences weighted by copy number. TCRdb re-hosts the immuneACCESS table, in-frame sequences only. Its copies lack some clones; in the studies checked, an unresolved V gene accounts for under half of them, and the cause for the rest is not known. That table gives V, J and clone size, and the DNA gave D and trimming. For this sample there are roughly 110,000 clones; roughly 87% appear just once. Around 0.7% of the sample is held by the ten biggest clonotypes.

Here the chain combines TRBV15 and TRBJ1-3; the best D guess is TRBD1, with 6 bases matching. Sequencing used unstimulated CD4+ T cells sorted from spleen or lymph node cells, obtained before transplant. The receptor comes from a human donor who was the organ donor for an intestinal transplant. The DNA reads TGTGCCACCAGTAGGGTAGGACAGCTCTCTGGAAACACCATATATTTT. It is translated as CATSRVGQLSGNTIYF.